The 12 T cell receptor beta chains below all came from one sample that was sequenced in a study of blood T cells in healthy people across ages (dated by TCRdb to between 2015 and 2017). Receptor libraries were prepared by 5' RACE. The sequencing machine was an Illumina HiSeq 2500. A second about 7 to 11 cycle PCR used a sample-barcoded 5' primer and a J-beta primer mix. The public reads were quality trimmed at Q25 with fastp and then assembled into clones with MiXCR by TCRdb, keeping productive beta chains. CDR3 protein sequences are deduplicated, and each keeps its most common genes and DNA. For this sample there are about 830,000 distinct CDR3 sequences; roughly 60% appear just once. Around 22% of the sample belongs to the ten largest clones. The sample consisted of blood. The source is a man between 25 and 39 years old in good health.

J is TRBJ2-7 and V is TRBV5-1; 9 bases are a match to TRBD1. Germline V gene data show CDR1 as SGHRS and CDR2 as YFSETQ. J was trimmed by 7 bases and V by 0 bases; bases with no gene match: 2. CDR3 length equals 13 residues. For the CDR3, the DNA is TGCGCCAGCAGCTTGGACAGGGGGCTTGAGCAGTACTTC. It translates to CASSLDRGLEQYF.

This sequence joins TRBV13 and TRBJ1-1; TRBD1 agrees at 7 bases. Trimming at V came to 4 bases and at J to 10 bases, leaving 3 bases not matched to a gene. The germline V gene encodes CDR1 PRHDT and CDR2 FYEKMQ (reference sequence). The CDR3 runs to 11 residues. The CDR3 coding sequence is TGTGCCAGCAGCTCCCGACAGGGAGCTTTCTTT. This translates into CASSSRQGAFF.

The V call is TRBV29-1, the J call TRBJ2-7; D is perhaps TRBD1 or TRBD2 (5 bases each). Trimming pared 7 bases from V and 5 bases from J, leaving 12 bases between. The CDR3 is 11 residues long. Germline-derived CDR1 and CDR2 are SQVTM and ANQGSEA. The CDR3 DNA reads as TGCAGCGGGCTGACGGGACACGAGCAGTACTTC. Protein sequence: CSGLTGHEQYF.

The chain links TRBV27 to TRBJ2-1; D is unresolved. Trimming left V 7 bases short and J 9 bases short, with 16 bases between. The CDR3 runs 13 residues. CDR1 is MNHEY and CDR2 is SMNVEV in the germline V gene (reference sequence). The CDR3 spells CASTGTVRGEQFF. The DNA of the CDR3 is TGTGCCAGCACCGGTACAGTTAGAGGTGAGCAGTTCTTC.

This clonotype was observed a few times. The chain links TRBV5-1 to TRBJ2-2, with a possible D match to TRBD2 (7 bases). With 6 bases removed from V and 4 bases from J, the gap between germline ends came to 16 bases. The V gene's germline CDR1 is SGHRS and CDR2 YFSETQ. This CDR3 comprises 15 residues. CDR3 in amino acids: CASNPRGGGTGELFF. The CDR3 DNA is TGCGCCAGCAACCCCCGGGGAGGGGGCACCGGGGAGCTGTTTTTT.

This sequence joins TRBV27 and TRBJ2-7; tentatively, D is TRBD2 (6 bases). V shed 3 bases and J shed 3 bases, with 15 bases lying between them. CDR1 and CDR2 from the germline V gene are MNHEY and SMNVEV (reference sequence). CDR3 size: 15 residues. The DNA of the CDR3 is TGTGCCAGCAGTTTGGGGAGAGAGACTAGCTACGAGCAGTACTTC. This gives the protein CASSLGRETSYEQYF.

Points on this clonotype: A junction end diverges from the germline sequence, so it may reflect a read error. CDR3 bases: TGCAGCGGGGGATTGGGGAGGCCTCCCCTGAGTGATGAGCCGTTCTTC. Its translation is CSGGLGRPPLSDEPFF. V is TRBV29-1 and J is TRBJ2-1, with a possible D match to TRBD2 (6 bases). The germline CDR1 and CDR2 sequences are SQVTM and ANQGSEA. This CDR3 has 16 residues.

V and J are TRBV6-2 or TRBV6-3 and TRBJ2-1; 7 nucleotides agree with TRBD1. The V gene end was trimmed by 2 bases and the J gene end by 7 bases; junction bases not matched to a gene: 14. Germline V gene data show CDR1 as MNHEY and CDR2 as SVGEGT. The CDR3 is 17 amino acids. This CDR3 is CASSYGAGTAGGNEQFF. The CDR3 DNA sequence: TGTGCCAGCAGTTACGGCGCCGGGACAGCCGGAGGTAATGAGCAGTTCTTC.

Only a few counts were recorded for this clonotype. This chain links TRBV7-9 with TRBJ2-3; the match to TRBD1 covers 8 bases. This CDR3 is built from 17 residues. Germline CDR1 is SEHNR and CDR2 is FQNEAQ (reference sequence). V shed 5 bases and J 3 bases; nucleotides not matched to a gene: 13. The CDR3 loop reads CASSQGQGNIGTDTQYF. Written as DNA, the CDR3 is TGTGCCAGCAGCCAAGGACAGGGAAATATTGGAACAGATACGCAGTATTTT.

This chain uses TRBV20-1 with TRBJ1-2, with D maybe TRBD1 (6 bases). Germline CDR1 DFQATT, CDR2 SNEGSKA (reference sequence). Trimming pared 3 bases from V and 3 bases from J, leaving 14 bases between. The CDR3 extends over 14 amino acids. CDR3 sequence (DNA): TGCAGTGCTAGGCCGACAGGTTACGACTATGGCTACACCTTC. This sequence encodes CSARPTGYDYGYTF.

The chain employs TRBV11-2 and TRBJ2-1; TRBD1 matches 12 bases. CDR3 length: 16 amino acids. From germline, CDR1 is SGHAT and CDR2 FQNNGV. Trimming at V came to 7 bases and at J to 8 bases, leaving 12 bases not matched to a gene. CDR3 protein: CASIGQRGQGAHEQFF. CDR3 DNA: TGTGCCAGCATAGGTCAACGGGGACAGGGGGCGCATGAGCAGTTCTTC. The full variable domain, its missing parts supplied by reference TRBV11-2 and TRBJ2-1, is EAGVAQSPRYKIIEKRQSVAFWCNPISGHATLYWYQQILGQGPKLLIQFQNNGVVDDSQLPKDRFSAERLKGVDSTLKIQPAKLEDSAVYLCASIGQRGQGAHEQFFGPGTRLTVL.

Only a few counts were recorded for this clonotype. V is TRBV11-2 and J is TRBJ2-1, with D tentatively TRBD2 (5 bases). Germline assignment: CDR1 SGHAT and CDR2 FQNNGV. The V gene lost 5 bases and the J gene lost 7 bases, with 9 bases spanning the gap. The CDR3 sequence is 12 residues long. The CDR3 loop reads CASSQSGNEQFF. The CDR3 nucleotides are TGTGCCAGCAGCCAATCGGGGAATGAGCAGTTCTTC.